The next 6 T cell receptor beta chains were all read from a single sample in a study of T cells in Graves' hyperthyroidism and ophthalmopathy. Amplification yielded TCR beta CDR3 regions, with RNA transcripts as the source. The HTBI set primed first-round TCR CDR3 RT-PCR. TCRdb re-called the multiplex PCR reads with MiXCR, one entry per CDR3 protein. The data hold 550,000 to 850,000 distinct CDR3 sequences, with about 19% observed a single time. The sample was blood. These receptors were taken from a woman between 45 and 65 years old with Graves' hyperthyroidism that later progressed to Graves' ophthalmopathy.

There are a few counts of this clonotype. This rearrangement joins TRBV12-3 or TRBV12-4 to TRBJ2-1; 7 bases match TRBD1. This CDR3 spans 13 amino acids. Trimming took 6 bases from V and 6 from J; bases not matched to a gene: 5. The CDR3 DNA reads TGTGCCAGCAGCGATACAGGGGTCAATGAGCAGTTCTTC. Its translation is CASSDTGVNEQFF.

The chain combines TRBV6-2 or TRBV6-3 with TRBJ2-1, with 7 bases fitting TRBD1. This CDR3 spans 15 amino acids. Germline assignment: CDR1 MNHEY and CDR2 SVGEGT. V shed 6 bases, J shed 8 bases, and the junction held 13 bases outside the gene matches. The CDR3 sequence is CASSRRRQGFDEQFF. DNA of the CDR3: TGTGCCAGCAGCCGCCGACGACAGGGTTTCGATGAGCAGTTCTTC.

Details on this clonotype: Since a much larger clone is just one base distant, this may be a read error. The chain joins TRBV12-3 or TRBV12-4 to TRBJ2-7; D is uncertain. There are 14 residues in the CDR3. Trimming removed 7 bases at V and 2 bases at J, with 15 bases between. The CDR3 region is CASTQSSTPYEQYF. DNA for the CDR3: TGTGCCAGCACCCAATCAAGTACCCCCTACGAGCAGTACTTC.

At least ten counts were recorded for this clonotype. The CDR3 loop is CSVPTSGGLTDTQYF. CDR3 bases: TGCAGCGTTCCGACTAGCGGGGGTCTCACAGATACGCAGTATTTT. V usage is TRBV29-1 and J usage is TRBJ2-3; TRBD2 aligns across 12 bases. This CDR3 has 15 amino acids. Germline V CDR1 and CDR2: SQVTM, ANQGSEA. V was clipped by 5 bases and J by 2 bases; unmatched bases: 5.

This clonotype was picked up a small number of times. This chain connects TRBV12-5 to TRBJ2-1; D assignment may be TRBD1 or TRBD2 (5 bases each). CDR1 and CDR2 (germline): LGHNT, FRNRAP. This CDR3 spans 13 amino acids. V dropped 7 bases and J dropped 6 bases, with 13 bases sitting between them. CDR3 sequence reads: CASARGYLNEQFF. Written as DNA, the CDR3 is TGTGCTAGTGCCCGGGGCTACCTCAATGAGCAGTTCTTC.

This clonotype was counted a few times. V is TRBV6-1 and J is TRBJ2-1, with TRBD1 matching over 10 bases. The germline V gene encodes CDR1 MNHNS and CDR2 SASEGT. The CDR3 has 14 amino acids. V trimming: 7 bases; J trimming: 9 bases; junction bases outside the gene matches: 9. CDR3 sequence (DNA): TGTGCCAGCATTAGGGGACAGGGGATCGGTGAGCAGTTCTTC. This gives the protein CASIRGQGIGEQFF.